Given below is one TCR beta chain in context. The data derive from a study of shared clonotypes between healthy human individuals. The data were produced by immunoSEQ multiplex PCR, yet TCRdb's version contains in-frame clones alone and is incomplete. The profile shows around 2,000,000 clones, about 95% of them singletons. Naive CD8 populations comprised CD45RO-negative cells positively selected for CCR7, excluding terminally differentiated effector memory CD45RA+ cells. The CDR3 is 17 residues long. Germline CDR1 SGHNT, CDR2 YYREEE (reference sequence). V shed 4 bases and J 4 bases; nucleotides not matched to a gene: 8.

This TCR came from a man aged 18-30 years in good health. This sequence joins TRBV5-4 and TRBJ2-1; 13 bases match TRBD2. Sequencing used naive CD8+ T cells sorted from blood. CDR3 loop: CASSLTGTSGIYNEQFF. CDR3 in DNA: TGTGCCAGCAGCCTAACCGGGACTAGCGGGATTTACAATGAGCAGTTCTTC.